This TCR beta chain was profiled in a study of CD8 T cells in ankylosing spondylitis. TCRdb analysed the 5' RACE reads with MiXCR anew, one entry per CDR3 protein. Of fewer than 250,000 distinct CDR3 sequences in the sample, approximately 16% were seen once. A word on this clonotype: The antigen is undetermined.

Regarding the study as a whole: Reportedly, significant enrichment of disease-linked clones occurred in matched ankylosing spondylitis synovial fluid. For ankylosing spondylitis blood, a TCR beta motif of several highly homologous variants appeared characteristic. Prior work had noted some motif variants in reactive arthritis blood and synovial fluid.

This clonotype originated in a male donor with ankylosing spondylitis. Sequencing used blood, either unsorted or a sorted T cell fraction (not recorded which).

The CDR3 region is CASSRQGMVGNTIYF. The CDR3 DNA reads TGTGCCAGCAGCCGACAGGGGATGGTTGGAAACACCATATATTTT. The chain carries TRBV12-3 or TRBV12-4 and TRBJ1-3; TRBD1 aligns across 8 bases. CDR3 length: 15 residues. V lost 6 bases, J lost 3 bases, and 7 bases stayed unmatched.